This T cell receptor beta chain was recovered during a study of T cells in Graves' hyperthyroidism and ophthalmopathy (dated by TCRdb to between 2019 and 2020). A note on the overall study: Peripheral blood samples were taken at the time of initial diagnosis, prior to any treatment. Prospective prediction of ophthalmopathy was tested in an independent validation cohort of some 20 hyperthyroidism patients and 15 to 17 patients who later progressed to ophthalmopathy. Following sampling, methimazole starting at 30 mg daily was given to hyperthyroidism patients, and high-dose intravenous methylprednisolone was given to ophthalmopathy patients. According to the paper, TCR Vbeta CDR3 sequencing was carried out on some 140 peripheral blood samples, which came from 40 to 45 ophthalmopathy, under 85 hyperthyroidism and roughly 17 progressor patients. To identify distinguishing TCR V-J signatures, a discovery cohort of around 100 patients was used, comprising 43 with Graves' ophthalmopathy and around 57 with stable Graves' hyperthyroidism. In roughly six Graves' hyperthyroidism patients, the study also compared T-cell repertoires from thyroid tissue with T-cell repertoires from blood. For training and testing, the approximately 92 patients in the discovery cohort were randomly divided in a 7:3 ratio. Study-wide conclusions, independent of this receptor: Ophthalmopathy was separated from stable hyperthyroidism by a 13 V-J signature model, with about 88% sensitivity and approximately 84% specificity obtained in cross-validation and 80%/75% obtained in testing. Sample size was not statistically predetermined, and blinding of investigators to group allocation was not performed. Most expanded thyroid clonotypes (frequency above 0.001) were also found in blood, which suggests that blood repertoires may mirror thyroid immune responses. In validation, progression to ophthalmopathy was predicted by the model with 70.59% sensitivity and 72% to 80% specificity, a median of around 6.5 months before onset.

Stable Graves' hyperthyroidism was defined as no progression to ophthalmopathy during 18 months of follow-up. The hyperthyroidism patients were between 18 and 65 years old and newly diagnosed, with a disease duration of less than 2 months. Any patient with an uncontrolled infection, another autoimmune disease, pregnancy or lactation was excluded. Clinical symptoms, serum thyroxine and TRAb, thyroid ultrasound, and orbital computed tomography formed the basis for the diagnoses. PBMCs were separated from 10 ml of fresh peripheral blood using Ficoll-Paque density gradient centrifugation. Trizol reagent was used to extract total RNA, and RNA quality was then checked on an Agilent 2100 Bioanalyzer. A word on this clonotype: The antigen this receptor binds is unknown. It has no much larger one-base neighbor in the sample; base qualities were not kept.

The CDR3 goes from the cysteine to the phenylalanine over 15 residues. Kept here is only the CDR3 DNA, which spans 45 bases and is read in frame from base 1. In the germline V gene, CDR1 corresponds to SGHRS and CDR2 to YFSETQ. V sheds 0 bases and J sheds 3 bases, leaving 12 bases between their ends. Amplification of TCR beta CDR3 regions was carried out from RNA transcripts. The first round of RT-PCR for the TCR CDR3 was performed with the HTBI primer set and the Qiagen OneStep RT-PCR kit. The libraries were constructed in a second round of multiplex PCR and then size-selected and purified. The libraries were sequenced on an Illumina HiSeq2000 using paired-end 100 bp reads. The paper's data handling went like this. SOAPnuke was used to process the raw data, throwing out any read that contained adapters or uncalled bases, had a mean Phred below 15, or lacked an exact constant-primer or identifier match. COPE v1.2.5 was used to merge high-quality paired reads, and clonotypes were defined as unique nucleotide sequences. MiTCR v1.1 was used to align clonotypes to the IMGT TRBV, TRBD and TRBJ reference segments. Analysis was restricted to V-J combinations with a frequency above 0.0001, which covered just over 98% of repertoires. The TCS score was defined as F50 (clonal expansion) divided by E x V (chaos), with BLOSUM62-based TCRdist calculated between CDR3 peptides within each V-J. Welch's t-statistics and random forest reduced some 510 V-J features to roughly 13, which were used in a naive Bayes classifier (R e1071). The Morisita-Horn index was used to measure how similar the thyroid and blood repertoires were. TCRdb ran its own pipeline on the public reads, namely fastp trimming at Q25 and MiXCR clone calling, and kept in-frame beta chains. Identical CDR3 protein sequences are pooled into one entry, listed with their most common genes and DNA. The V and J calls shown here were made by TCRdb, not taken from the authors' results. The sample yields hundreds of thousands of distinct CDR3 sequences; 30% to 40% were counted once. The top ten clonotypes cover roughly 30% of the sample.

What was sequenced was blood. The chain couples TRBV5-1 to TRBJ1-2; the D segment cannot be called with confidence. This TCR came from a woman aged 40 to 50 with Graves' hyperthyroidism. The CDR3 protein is CASSLEFDGHYGYTF. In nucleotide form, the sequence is TGCGCCAGCAGCTTGGAGTTTGATGGCCACTATGGCTACACCTTC.